This TCR beta chain was profiled in a study of blood T cell repertoires in COVID-19. Using immunoSEQ multiplex PCR, the repertoire was profiled, and TCRdb retains in-frame clones only, with some absent. The sample lists 130,000 to 150,000 clones; 75% to 90% were seen once. Cohorts were based on clinical histories the participants reported. CDR1 MDHEN and CDR2 SYDVKM come from the germline V gene. The CDR3 is 14 residues long. V was shortened by 1 base and J by 6 bases, with 11 bases between the two germline ends. The TCR comes from a woman between 35 and 50 years old who had been exposed to COVID-19. This chain connects TRBV28 to TRBJ2-3; no clear D gene. The sequencing sample was made of PBMCs or T cells enriched from blood (not recorded which). The CDR3 spells CASSLYKKWDTQYF. The CDR3, as DNA: TGTGCCAGCAGTTTATACAAGAAATGGGATACGCAGTATTTT.